Only a few counts were recorded for the clone carrying this T cell receptor (beta chain). This sample was included in a study of blood T cell repertoires in COVID-19. Study-level background: Donors in the United States, Italy and Spain gave samples during acute or convalescent COVID-19. Sample material is recorded as cDNA or gDNA derived from T cells, B-cell-depleted T cells, or PBMCs.

Study processing details: Reference gene primer amplification gave estimated nucleated cell counts. Assay: immunoSEQ multiplex PCR; the TCRdb copy retains only in-frame clones and omits some. V, J and clone size are those of that table, while D and trimming were read from the DNA. The sample lists 85,000 to 100,000 clones, around 80% occurring once. Sequenced material: peripheral blood. The clonotype comes from a man aged 50-59 years who had recovered from COVID-19.

The CDR3 bases are TGTGCCAGCAGCCTATCTAGCGGGCTAGGAGGAGATACGCAGTATTTT. Translation: CASSLSSGLGGDTQYF. This rearrangement joins TRBV27 to TRBJ2-3; 8 bases align to TRBD2. The V segment lost 6 bases and the J segment 5 bases; nucleotides outside the gene matches: 13. Germline CDR1 MNHEY, CDR2 SMNVEV (reference sequence). The CDR3 has 16 residues.